This TCR beta chain was identified in a study of blood T cell repertoires in COVID-19. V lost 0 bases to trimming and J lost 3 bases, with 5 bases between them. The CDR3 runs 13 residues. Germline V gene lookup returns CDR1 LGHNA and CDR2 YSLEER. Clones were read by immunoSEQ multiplex PCR, and TCRdb kept only the in-frame ones, dropping some. The data hold about 250,000 clones, with roughly 89% observed a single time. The origin of this receptor is an older woman with COVID-19, enrolled during active disease. The rearrangement joins TRBV4-3 to TRBJ1-1; no clear D. Input material: peripheral blood. Here the CDR3 reads CASSQDHYTEAFF. CDR3 sequence (DNA): TGCGCCAGCAGCCAAGATCACTACACTGAAGCTTTCTTT.